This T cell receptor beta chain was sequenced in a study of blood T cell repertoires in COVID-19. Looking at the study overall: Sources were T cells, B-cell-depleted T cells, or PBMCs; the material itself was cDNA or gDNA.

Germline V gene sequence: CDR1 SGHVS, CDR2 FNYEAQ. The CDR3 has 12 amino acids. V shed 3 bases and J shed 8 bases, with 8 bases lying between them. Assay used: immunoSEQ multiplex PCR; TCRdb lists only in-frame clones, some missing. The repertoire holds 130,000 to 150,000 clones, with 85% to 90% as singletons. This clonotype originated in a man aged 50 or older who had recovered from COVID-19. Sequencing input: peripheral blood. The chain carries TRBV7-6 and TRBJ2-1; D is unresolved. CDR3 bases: TGTGCCAGCAGCTTTAACAGAGATGAGCAGTTCTTC. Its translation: CASSFNRDEQFF. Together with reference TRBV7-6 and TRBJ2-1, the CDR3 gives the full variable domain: GAGVSQSPRYKVTKRGQDVALRCDPISGHVSLYWYRQALGQGPEFLTYFNYEAQQDKSGLPNDRFSAERPEGSISTLTIQRTEQRDSAMYRCASSFNRDEQFFGPGTRLTVL.